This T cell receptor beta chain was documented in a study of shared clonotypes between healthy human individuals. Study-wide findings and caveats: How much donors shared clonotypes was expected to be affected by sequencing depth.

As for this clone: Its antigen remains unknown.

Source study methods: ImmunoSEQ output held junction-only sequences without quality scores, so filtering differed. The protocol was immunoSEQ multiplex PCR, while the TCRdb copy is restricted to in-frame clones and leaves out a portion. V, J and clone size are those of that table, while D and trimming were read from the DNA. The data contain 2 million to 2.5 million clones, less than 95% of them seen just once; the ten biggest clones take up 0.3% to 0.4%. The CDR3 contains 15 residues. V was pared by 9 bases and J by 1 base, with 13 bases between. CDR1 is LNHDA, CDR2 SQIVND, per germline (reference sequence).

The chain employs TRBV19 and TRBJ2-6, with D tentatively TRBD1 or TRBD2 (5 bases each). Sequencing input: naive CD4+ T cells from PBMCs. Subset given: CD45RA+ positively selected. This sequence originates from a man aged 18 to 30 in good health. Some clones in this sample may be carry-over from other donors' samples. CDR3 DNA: TGTGCCAGCGTGGGACGGACTTCTGGGGCCAACGTCCTGACTTTC. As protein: CASVGRTSGANVLTF.